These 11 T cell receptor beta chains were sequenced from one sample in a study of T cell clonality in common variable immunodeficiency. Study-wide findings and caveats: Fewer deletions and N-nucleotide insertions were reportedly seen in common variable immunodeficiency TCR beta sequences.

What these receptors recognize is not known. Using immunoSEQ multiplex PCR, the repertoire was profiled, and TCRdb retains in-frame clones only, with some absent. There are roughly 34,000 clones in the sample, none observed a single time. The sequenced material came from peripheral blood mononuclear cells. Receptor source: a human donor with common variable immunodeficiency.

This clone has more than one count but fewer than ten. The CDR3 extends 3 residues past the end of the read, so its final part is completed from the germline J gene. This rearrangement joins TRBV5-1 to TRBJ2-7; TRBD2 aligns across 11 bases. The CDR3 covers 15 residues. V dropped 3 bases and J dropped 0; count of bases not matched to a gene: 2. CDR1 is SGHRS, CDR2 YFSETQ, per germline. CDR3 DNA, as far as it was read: TGCGCCAGCAGCTACGGGACTAGCGGCTCCTACGAG. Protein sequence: CASSYGTSGSYE. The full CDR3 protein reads CASSYGTSGSYEQYF. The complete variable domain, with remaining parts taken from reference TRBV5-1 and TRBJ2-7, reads KAGVTQTPRYLIKTRGQQVTLSCSPISGHRSVSWYQQTPGQGLQFLFEYFSETQRNKGNFPGRFSGRQFSNSRSEMNVSTLELGDSALYLCASSYGTSGSYEQYFGPGTRLTVT.

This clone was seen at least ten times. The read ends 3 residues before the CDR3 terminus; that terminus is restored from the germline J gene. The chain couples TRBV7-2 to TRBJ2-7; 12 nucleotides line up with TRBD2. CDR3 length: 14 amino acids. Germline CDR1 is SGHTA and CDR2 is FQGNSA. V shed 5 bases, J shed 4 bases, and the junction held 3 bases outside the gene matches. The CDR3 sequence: CASSTSGRRYEQYF. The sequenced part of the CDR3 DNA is TGTGCCAGCAGCACTAGCGGGAGGCGATACGAG.

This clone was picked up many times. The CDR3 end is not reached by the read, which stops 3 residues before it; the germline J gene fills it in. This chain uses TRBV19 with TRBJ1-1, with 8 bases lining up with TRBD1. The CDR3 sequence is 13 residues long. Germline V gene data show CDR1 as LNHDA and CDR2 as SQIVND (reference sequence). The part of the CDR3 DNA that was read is TGTGCCAGTAGTAAGGGACAGGTACTAGAA. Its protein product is CASSKGQVLE. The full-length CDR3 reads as CASSKGQVLEAFF.

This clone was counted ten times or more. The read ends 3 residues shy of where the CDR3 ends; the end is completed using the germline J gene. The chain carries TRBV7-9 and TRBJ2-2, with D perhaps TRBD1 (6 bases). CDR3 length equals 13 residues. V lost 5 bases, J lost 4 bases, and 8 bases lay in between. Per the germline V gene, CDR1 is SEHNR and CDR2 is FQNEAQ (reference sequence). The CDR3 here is CASSPRGTGELFF. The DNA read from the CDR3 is TGTGCCAGCAGCCCCAGGGGCACCGGGGAG.

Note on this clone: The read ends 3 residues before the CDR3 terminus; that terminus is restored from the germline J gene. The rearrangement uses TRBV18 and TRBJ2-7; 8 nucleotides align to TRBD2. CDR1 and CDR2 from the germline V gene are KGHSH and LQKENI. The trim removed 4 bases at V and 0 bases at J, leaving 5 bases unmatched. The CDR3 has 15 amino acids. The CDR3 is CASSRPGLDSYEQYF. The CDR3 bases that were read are TGTGCCAGCTCACGCCCGGGACTAGACTCCTACGAG.

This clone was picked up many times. The sequenced CDR3 bases are TGTGCCAGCAGTTTATTAACAAAGGGACAGAGAAGTCAGCCC. This translates into CASSLLTKGQRSQP. The CDR3 reads in full as CASSLLTKGQRSQPQHF. The chain joins TRBV28 to TRBJ1-5; 7 positions match TRBD1. Read sequence stops 3 residues before the CDR3 end, and the germline J gene provides the missing end. V gave up 1 base and J gave up 6 bases; unmatched junction bases: 12. This CDR3 is built from 17 residues. Germline V gene lookup returns CDR1 MDHEN and CDR2 SYDVKM.

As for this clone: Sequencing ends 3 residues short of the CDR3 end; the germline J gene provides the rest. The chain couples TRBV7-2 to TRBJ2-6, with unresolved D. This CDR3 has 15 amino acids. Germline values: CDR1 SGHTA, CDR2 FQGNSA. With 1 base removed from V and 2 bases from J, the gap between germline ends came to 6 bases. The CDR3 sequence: CASSLVVPGANVLTF. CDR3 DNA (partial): TGTGCCAGCAGCTTAGTCGTTCCTGGGGCCAACGTC.

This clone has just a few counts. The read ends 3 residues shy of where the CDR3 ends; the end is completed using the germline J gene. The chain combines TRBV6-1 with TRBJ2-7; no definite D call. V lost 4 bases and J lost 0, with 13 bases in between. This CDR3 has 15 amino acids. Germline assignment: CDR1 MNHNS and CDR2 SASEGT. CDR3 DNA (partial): TGTGCCAGCAGTGGGGCGAGGAAGGTCTCCTACGAG. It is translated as CASSGARKVSYE. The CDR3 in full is CASSGARKVSYEQYF.

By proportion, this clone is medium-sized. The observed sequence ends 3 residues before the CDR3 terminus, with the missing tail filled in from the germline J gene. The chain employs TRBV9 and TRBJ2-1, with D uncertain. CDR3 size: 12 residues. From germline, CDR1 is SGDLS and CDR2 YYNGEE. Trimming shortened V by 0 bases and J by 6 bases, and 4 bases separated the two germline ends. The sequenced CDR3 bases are TGTGCCAGCAGCGTAGACGGCAATGAG. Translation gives CASSVDGNE. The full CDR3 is CASSVDGNEQFF.

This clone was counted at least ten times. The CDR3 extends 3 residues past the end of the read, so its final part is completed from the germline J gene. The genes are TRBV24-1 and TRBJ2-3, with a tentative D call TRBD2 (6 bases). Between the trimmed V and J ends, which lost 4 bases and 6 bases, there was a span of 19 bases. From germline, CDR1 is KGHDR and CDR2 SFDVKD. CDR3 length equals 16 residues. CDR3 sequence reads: CATSDPSPRGRDTQYF. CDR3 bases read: TGTGCCACCAGTGACCCTAGCCCCAGAGGGAGGGATACG.

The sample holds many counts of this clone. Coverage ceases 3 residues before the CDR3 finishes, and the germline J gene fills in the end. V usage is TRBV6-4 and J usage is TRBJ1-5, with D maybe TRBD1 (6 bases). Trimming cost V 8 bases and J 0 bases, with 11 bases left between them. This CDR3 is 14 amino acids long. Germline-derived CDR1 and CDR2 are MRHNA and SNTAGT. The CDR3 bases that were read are TGTGCCAGCCTTAGGGGGAATAGCAATCAGCCC. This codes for CASLRGNSNQP. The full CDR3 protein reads CASLRGNSNQPQHF.